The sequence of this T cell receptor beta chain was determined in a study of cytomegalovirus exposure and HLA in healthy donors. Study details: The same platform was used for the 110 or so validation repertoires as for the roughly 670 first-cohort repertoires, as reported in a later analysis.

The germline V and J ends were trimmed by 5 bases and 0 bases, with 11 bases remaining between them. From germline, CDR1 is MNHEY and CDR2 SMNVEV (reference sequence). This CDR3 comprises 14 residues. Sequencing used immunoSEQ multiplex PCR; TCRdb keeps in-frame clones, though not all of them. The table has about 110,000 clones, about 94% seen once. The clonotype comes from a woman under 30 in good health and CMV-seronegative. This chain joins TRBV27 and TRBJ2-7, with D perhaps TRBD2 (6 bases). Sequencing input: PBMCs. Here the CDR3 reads CASSLGLSSYEQYF. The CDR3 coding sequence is TGTGCCAGCAGTCTGGGACTGAGCTCCTACGAGCAGTACTTC.